Listed below are T cell receptor beta chains from one sample, sequenced in a study of blood T cell repertoires in COVID-19. TCRdb's copy holds only in-frame clones and misses some; the assay was immunoSEQ multiplex PCR. The data show 200,000 to 250,000 clones, about 84% seen once. Sample: peripheral blood. These receptors came from a human donor in a cohort sampled during active COVID-19. Both conserved end residues are part of each CDR3. The order of the fields is clone size, J gene, V gene, D gene, CDR3 DNA, CDR3 protein. D genes are given only for firm matches. Clone size is given for some rows only: seen once, a few or many times, or a class if the clone is expanded.

clone size: -; J gene: TRBJ2-4; V gene: TRBV5-8; D gene: TRBD1; CDR3 DNA: TGTGCCAGCAGCTTGGGGACAGGGACCAACATTCAGTACTTC; CDR3 protein: CASSLGTGTNIQYF
clone size: -; J gene: TRBJ1-6; V gene: TRBV5-1; D gene: TRBD1; CDR3 DNA: TGCGCCAGCAGCTTGACGGGACAGGGGCTCCTTAATTCACCCCTCCACTTT; CDR3 protein: CASSLTGQGLLNSPLHF
clone size: few; J gene: TRBJ2-7; V gene: TRBV4-1; D gene: TRBD2; CDR3 DNA: TGCGCCAGCAGCCAAGATCATGGCGGGAGGGCCGGGGAGCAGTACTTC; CDR3 protein: CASSQDHGGRAGEQYF
clone size: -; J gene: TRBJ2-5; V gene: TRBV28; D gene: -; CDR3 DNA: TGTGCCAGCAGTCCAACGGGAGAAGAGACCCAGTACTTC; CDR3 protein: CASSPTGEETQYF
clone size: -; J gene: TRBJ2-3; V gene: TRBV19; D gene: -; CDR3 DNA: TGTGCCAGTACCATTAGCCGCGAGGGCACAGATACGCAGTATTTT; CDR3 protein: CASTISREGTDTQYF
clone size: -; J gene: TRBJ2-7; V gene: TRBV9; D gene: TRBD2; CDR3 DNA: TGTGCCAGCAGCGGAGGAGCGGGGACCCGCTCCTACGAGCAGTACTTC; CDR3 protein: CASSGGAGTRSYEQYF
clone size: -; J gene: TRBJ2-2; V gene: TRBV7-2; D gene: -; CDR3 DNA: TGTGCCAGCAGCCCGGCCCTGACAGGAACCGGGGAGCTGTTTTTT; CDR3 protein: CASSPALTGTGELFF
clone size: -; J gene: TRBJ1-1; V gene: TRBV7-9; D gene: TRBD1; CDR3 DNA: TGTGCCAGCAGCTTGGGACAGATCACTGAAGCTTTCTTT; CDR3 protein: CASSLGQITEAFF
clone size: -; J gene: TRBJ2-7; V gene: TRBV27; D gene: -; CDR3 DNA: TGTGCCAGCAGTAAAAGTGGGGGGACCTACGAGCAGTACTTC; CDR3 protein: CASSKSGGTYEQYF
clone size: -; J gene: TRBJ1-1; V gene: TRBV4-2; D gene: -; CDR3 DNA: TGTGCCAGCACCCAAATTAGGAACACTGAAGCTTTCTTT; CDR3 protein: CASTQIRNTEAFF
clone size: -; J gene: TRBJ2-2; V gene: TRBV30; D gene: TRBD1; CDR3 DNA: TGTGCCTGGAGTTTCTTACAGGGGGCCGGGGAGCTGTTTTTT; CDR3 protein: CAWSFLQGAGELFF
clone size: -; J gene: TRBJ1-2; V gene: TRBV5-8; D gene: -; CDR3 DNA: TGTGCCAGCAGCTTGGGGGGGCCCGGGGGCTACACCTTC; CDR3 protein: CASSLGGPGGYTF
clone size: -; J gene: TRBJ2-2; V gene: TRBV9; D gene: TRBD1; CDR3 DNA: TGTGCCAGCAGCGGGAACCGGGACAGGAAGAACACCGGGGAGCTGTTTTTT; CDR3 protein: CASSGNRDRKNTGELFF
clone size: -; J gene: TRBJ1-1; V gene: TRBV4-2; D gene: TRBD1; CDR3 DNA: TGTGCCAGCAGCCGAACCGGGACAGGGGTGACTGAAGCTTTCTTT; CDR3 protein: CASSRTGTGVTEAFF
clone size: once; J gene: TRBJ1-1; V gene: TRBV29-1; D gene: TRBD1; CDR3 DNA: TGCAGCGTCCAGACCGGGACAGGGGTGCCGGGAACTGAAGCTTTCTTT; CDR3 protein: CSVQTGTGVPGTEAFF
clone size: once; J gene: TRBJ1-2; V gene: TRBV28; D gene: -; CDR3 DNA: TGTGCCAGCAGTTTAGGTGGCAACTATGGCTACACCTTC; CDR3 protein: CASSLGGNYGYTF
clone size: -; J gene: TRBJ1-2; V gene: TRBV5-4; D gene: TRBD1; CDR3 DNA: TGTGCCAGCAGACATGGGACAGGGAGTTATGGCTACACCTTC; CDR3 protein: CASRHGTGSYGYTF